Listed below are T cell receptor beta chains from one sample, sequenced in a study of naive and memory T cell subsets. TCRdb reprocessed the UMI-ligation and nested PCR reads with MiXCR, giving one entry per CDR3 protein. The sample includes approximately 100,000 distinct CDR3 sequences, about 14% of them seen just once. Material: naive CD8+ T cells from blood. The receptor source for this set is a human donor in good health. The CDR3 runs from the conserved cysteine through the conserved F or W. A D gene is named only where the DNA matches it firmly. The size of a clone is reported for some rows only, either as once, few or many, or as a class for expanded clones.

clone_size,v_call,j_call,d_call,cdr3_aa,cdr3_nt
-,TRBV10-3,TRBJ1-5,TRBD1,CAISESWGQGVQPQHF,TGTGCCATCAGTGAGTCTTGGGGACAGGGGGTTCAGCCCCAGCATTTT
-,TRBV4-2,TRBJ1-3,TRBD1,CASSPDRHSGNTIYF,TGTGCCAGCAGCCCGGACAGGCACTCTGGAAACACCATATATTTT
-,TRBV7-9,TRBJ2-2,TRBD1,CAIRGQVEELFF,TGTGCCATTCGTGGACAGGTCGAGGAGCTGTTTTTT
many,TRBV5-8,TRBJ2-7,-,CASSPQYEQYF,TGTGCCAGCAGCCCTCAATACGAGCAGTACTTC
-,TRBV7-6,TRBJ2-5,-,CASSLRVAETQYF,TGTGCCAGCAGCCTGCGGGTTGCGGAGACCCAGTACTTC
few,TRBV7-9,TRBJ1-1,-,CASSLNRGENTEAFF,TGTGCCAGCAGCTTAAACCGGGGGGAGAACACTGAAGCTTTCTTT
few,TRBV12-3/TRBV12-4,TRBJ2-2,TRBD1,CASTGTEDTGELFF,TGTGCCAGCACAGGGACAGAGGACACCGGGGAGCTGTTTTTT
-,TRBV9,TRBJ2-7,-,CASSPRQSSYEQYF,TGTGCCAGCAGCCCCAGACAGAGCTCCTACGAGCAGTACTTC
-,TRBV2,TRBJ2-7,-,CASSEALYLRGEQYF,TGTGCCAGCAGTGAAGCGCTTTACTTGAGAGGCGAGCAGTACTTC
few,TRBV20-1,TRBJ2-1,-,CSARAGVDNEQFF,TGCAGTGCTAGAGCGGGGGTTGACAATGAGCAGTTCTTC
few,TRBV7-9,TRBJ2-2,-,CASRGAEGDRPNTGELFF,TGTGCCAGCCGGGGTGCCGAGGGGGATCGACCAAACACCGGGGAGCTGTTTTTT
-,TRBV12-3/TRBV12-4,TRBJ2-3,-,CASSPGVGADTQYF,TGTGCCAGCAGCCCAGGGGTCGGCGCAGATACGCAGTATTTT
many,TRBV29-1,TRBJ1-4,-,CSVQGLYEKLFF,TGCAGCGTTCAGGGTCTGTATGAAAAACTGTTTTTT
many,TRBV4-3,TRBJ2-1,-,CASSQDGAHNEQFF,TGCGCCAGCAGCCAAGATGGGGCCCACAATGAGCAGTTCTTC
many,TRBV27,TRBJ1-5,-,CASSSGGLGQPQHF,TGTGCCAGCAGTTCCGGGGGGCTGGGTCAGCCCCAGCATTTT
many,TRBV20-1,TRBJ2-7,TRBD2,CSARARGRVDSEQYF,TGCAGTGCTAGGGCCCGAGGGAGGGTAGATAGTGAGCAGTACTTC
many,TRBV30,TRBJ2-1,-,CAWRTPLNEQFF,TGTGCCTGGAGGACGCCCTTAAATGAGCAGTTCTTC
-,TRBV10-3,TRBJ2-1,-,CAISPNGQGSRSNEQFF,TGTGCCATCAGCCCCAACGGCCAGGGGTCAAGAAGCAATGAGCAGTTCTTC
-,TRBV20-1,TRBJ1-1,TRBD1,CSARGEGQMNTEAFF,TGCAGTGCTAGAGGGGAGGGACAGATGAACACTGAAGCTTTCTTT
once,TRBV12-3/TRBV12-4,TRBJ2-3,-,CASSETRAHTDTQYF,TGTGCCAGCAGTGAGACTAGAGCCCACACAGATACGCAGTATTTT
-,TRBV7-9,TRBJ2-3,-,CASSINRVPWDDTQYF,TGTGCCAGCAGCATCAACAGGGTGCCTTGGGACGATACGCAGTATTTT
few,TRBV6-6,TRBJ1-1,-,CASSHGGAEAFF,TGTGCCAGCAGCCACGGGGGGGCTGAAGCTTTCTTT
few,TRBV2,TRBJ1-1,TRBD1,CASSSDRGGTEAFF,TGTGCCAGCTCCTCGGACAGGGGAGGCACTGAAGCTTTCTTT
-,TRBV30,TRBJ2-2,TRBD2,CAWSWGGTGELFF,TGTGCCTGGAGTTGGGGGGGCACCGGGGAGCTGTTTTTT
few,TRBV9,TRBJ1-4,-,CASSVGDGLPNEKLFF,TGTGCCAGCAGCGTAGGAGATGGGCTCCCTAATGAAAAACTGTTTTTT
few,TRBV27,TRBJ1-1,-,CASGEGPGAFF,TGTGCCAGCGGAGAGGGTCCTGGAGCTTTCTTT
few,TRBV29-1,TRBJ2-7,-,CSGQTGFYEQYF,TGCAGCGGGCAGACAGGCTTCTACGAGCAGTACTTC
few,TRBV5-5,TRBJ1-1,-,CASSAGTPIEAFF,TGTGCCAGCAGCGCCGGGACCCCAATAGAAGCTTTCTTT
-,TRBV4-3,TRBJ1-2,-,CASSQDSSGMGYGYTF,TGCGCCAGCAGCCAAGATAGCTCAGGGATGGGCTATGGCTACACCTTC